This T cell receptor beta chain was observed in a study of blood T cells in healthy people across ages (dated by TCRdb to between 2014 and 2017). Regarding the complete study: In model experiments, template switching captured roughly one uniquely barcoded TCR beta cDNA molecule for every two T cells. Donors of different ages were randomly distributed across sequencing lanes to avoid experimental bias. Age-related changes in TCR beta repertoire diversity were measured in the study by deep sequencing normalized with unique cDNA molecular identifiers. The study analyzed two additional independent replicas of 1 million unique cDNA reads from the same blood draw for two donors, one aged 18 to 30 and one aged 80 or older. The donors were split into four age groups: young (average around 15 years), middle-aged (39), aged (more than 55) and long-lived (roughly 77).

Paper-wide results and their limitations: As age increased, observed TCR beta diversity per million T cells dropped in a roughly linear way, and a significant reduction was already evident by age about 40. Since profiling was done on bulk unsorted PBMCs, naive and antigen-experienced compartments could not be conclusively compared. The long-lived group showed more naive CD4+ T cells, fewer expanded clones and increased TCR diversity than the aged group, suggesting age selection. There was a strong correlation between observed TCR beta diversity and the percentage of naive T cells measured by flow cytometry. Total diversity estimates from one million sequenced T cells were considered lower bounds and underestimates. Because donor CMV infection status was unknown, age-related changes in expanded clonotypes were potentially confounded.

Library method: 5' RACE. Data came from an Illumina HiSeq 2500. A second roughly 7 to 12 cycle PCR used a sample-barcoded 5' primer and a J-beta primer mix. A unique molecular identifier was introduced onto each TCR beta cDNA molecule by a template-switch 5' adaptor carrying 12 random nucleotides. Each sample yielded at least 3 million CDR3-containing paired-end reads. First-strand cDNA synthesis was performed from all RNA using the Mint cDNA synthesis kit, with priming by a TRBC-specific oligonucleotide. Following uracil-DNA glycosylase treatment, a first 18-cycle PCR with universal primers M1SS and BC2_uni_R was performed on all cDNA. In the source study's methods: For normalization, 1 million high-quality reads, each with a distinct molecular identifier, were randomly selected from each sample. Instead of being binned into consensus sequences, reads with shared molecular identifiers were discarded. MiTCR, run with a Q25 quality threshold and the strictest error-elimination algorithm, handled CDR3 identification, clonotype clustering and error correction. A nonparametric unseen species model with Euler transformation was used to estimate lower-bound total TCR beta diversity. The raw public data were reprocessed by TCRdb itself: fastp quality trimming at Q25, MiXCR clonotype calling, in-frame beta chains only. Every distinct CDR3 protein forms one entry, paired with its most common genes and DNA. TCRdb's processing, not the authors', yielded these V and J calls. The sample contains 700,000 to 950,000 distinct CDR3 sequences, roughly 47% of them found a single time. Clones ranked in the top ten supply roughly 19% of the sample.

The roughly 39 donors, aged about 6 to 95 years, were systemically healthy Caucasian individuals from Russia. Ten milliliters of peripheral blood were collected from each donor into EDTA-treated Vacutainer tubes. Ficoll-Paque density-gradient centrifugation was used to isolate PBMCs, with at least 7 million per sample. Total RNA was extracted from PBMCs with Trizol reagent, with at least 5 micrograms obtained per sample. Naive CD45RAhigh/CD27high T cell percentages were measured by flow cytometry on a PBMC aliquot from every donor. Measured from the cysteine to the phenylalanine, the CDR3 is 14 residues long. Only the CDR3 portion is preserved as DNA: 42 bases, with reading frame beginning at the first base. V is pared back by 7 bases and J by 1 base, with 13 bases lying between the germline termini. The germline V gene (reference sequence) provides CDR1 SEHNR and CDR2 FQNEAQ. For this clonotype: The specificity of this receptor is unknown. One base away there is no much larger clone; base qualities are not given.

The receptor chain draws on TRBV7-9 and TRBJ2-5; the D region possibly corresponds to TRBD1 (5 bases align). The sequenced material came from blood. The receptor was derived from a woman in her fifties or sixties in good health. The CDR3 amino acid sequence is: CASNRQSIQETQYF. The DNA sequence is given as TGTGCCAGCAATCGACAGTCCATCCAAGAGACCCAGTACTTC. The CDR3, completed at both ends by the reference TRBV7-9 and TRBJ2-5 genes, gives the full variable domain DTGVSQNPRHKITKRGQNVTFRCDPISEHNRLYWYRQTLGQGPEFLTYFQNEAQLEKSRLLSDRFSAERPKGSFSTLEIQRTEQGDSAMYLCASNRQSIQETQYFGPGTRLLVL.